This entry lists 5 T cell receptor beta chains sequenced from one sample in a study of cytomegalovirus exposure and HLA in healthy donors. The PCR had 60 Vbeta and 13 Jbeta primers. Assay used: immunoSEQ multiplex PCR; TCRdb lists only in-frame clones, some missing. The sample includes 200,000 to 250,000 clones, 82% of them seen just once. Sequencing was carried out using PBMCs. The receptors were sampled from a woman aged 40 to 55 in good health and CMV-seropositive.

The rearrangement links TRBV7-9 to TRBJ2-3; TRBD2 matches at 15 bases. The germline V gene encodes CDR1 SEHNR and CDR2 FQNEAQ (reference sequence). The CDR3 extends over 19 amino acids. V shed 0 bases, J shed 4 bases, and the junction held 8 bases outside the gene matches. The CDR3 is CASSLAPQGLAGGPDTQYF. The CDR3 DNA is TGTGCCAGCAGCTTAGCCCCCCAAGGACTAGCGGGGGGGCCAGATACGCAGTATTTT.

J is TRBJ1-1 and V is TRBV18; D gene ambiguous. The CDR3 covers 14 residues. V lost 3 bases and J lost 4, with 12 bases in between. CDR1 and CDR2 from the germline V gene are KGHSH and LQKENI. CDR3: CASSPDGGSTEAFF. The CDR3 bases are TGTGCCAGCTCACCCGATGGAGGGTCCACTGAAGCTTTCTTT.

The V and J genes are TRBV7-9 and TRBJ2-1, with 7 bases fitting TRBD2. V dropped 5 bases and J dropped 0; count of bases not matched to a gene: 7. CDR1 and CDR2 from the germline V gene are SEHNR and FQNEAQ (reference sequence). The CDR3 sequence is 16 residues long. In nucleotides, the CDR3 is TGTGCCAGCAGCCGTAGCGGGTTGAGCTCCTACAATGAGCAGTTCTTC. Its translation is CASSRSGLSSYNEQFF.

The J gene is TRBJ2-5, the V gene TRBV2; tentative D call: TRBD1 (5 bases). This CDR3 is 17 amino acids long. Trimming pared 7 bases from V and 2 bases from J, leaving 23 bases between. CDR1 is SNHLY, CDR2 FYNNEI, per germline. DNA of the CDR3: TGTGCCAGCAAAGAAGGTCGGCAGGGCCGCATTCAAGAGACCCAGTACTTC. Translating gives CASKEGRQGRIQETQYF.

This chain joins TRBV14 and TRBJ2-7; a possible D gene is TRBD1 (5 bases). This CDR3 contains 16 residues. Germline CDR1 is SGHDN and CDR2 is FVKESK. Trimming took off 0 bases at V and 2 bases at J, with 14 bases between the two ends. CDR3 sequence (DNA): TGTGCCAGCAGCCAAGATAAATGGGCAGGGCCCTACGAGCAGTACTTC. This codes for CASSQDKWAGPYEQYF.